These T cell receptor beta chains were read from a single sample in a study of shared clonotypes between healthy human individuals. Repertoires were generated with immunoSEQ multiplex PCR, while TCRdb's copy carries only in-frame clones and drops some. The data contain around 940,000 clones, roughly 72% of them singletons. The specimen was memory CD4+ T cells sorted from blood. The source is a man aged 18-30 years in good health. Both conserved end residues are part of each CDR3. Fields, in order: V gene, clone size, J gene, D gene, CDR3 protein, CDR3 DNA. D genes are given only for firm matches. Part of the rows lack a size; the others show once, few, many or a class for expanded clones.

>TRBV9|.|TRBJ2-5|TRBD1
CASSVSGTGGEETQYF
TGTGCCAGCAGCGTTTCCGGGACAGGGGGAGAAGAGACCCAGTACTTC
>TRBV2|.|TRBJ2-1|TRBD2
CASRIGTSATEQFF
TGTGCCAGCAGAATCGGGACTAGCGCTACTGAGCAGTTCTTC
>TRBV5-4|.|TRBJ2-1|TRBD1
CASSLITGAYNEQFF
TGTGCCAGCAGCTTAATCACAGGGGCCTACAATGAGCAGTTCTTC
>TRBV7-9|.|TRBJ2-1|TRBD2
CASSPGLAGGNEQFF
TGTGCCAGCAGCCCCGGACTAGCGGGAGGCAATGAGCAGTTCTTC
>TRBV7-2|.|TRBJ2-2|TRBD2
CASSLTGGRITGELFF
TGTGCCAGCAGCTTAACGGGAGGTAGAATCACCGGGGAGCTGTTTTTT
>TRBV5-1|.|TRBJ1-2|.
CASSSVGGPRGYTF
TGCGCCAGCAGCTCGGTAGGGGGGCCGCGAGGCTACACCTTC
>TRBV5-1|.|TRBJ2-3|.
CASSLARITDTQYF
TGCGCCAGCAGCTTGGCACGTATTACAGATACGCAGTATTTT
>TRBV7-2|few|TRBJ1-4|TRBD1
CASSLVPEGAVREKLFF
TGTGCCAGCAGCTTAGTCCCGGAGGGGGCGGTACGGGAAAAACTGTTTTTT
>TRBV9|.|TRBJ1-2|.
CASSVAVNYGYTF
TGTGCCAGCAGCGTAGCAGTTAACTATGGCTACACCTTC
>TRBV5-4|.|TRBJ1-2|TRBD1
CASSIQGAGGYTF
TGTGCCAGCAGCATTCAGGGGGCGGGAGGCTACACCTTC
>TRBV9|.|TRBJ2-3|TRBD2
CASSVESGGWYTQYF
TGTGCCAGCAGCGTAGAATCGGGAGGGTGGTATACGCAGTATTTT
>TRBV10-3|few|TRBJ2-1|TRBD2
CAISVGTTNEQFF
TGTGCCATCAGTGTAGGGACTACAAATGAGCAGTTCTTC
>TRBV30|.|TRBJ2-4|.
CAWAPGGRGKNIQYF
TGTGCCTGGGCTCCGGGGGGCCGAGGCAAAAACATTCAGTACTTC
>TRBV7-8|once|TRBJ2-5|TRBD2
CASSLSPREAFWETQYF
TGTGCCAGCAGCTTATCTCCGCGGGAGGCCTTCTGGGAGACCCAGTACTTC
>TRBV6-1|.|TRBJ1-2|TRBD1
CASSPSGTGGYGYTF
TGTGCCAGCAGTCCATCCGGGACAGGGGGCTATGGCTACACCTTC
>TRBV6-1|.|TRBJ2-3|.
CASSGTNHLTDTQYF
TGTGCCAGCAGTGGGACTAACCACCTCACAGATACGCAGTATTTT
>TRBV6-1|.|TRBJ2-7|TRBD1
CASLGTGISYEQYF
TGTGCCAGCCTCGGGACAGGGATAAGCTACGAGCAGTACTTC
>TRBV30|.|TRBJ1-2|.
CAWSSGAGYTF
TGTGCCTGGAGTTCGGGGGCTGGCTACACCTTC
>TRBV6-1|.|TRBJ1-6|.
CASSAPPRTKNSPLHF
TGTGCCAGCAGTGCCCCGCCAAGAACAAAGAATTCACCCCTCCACTTT
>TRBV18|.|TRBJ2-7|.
CASSPPARELEPSSSYEQYF
TGTGCCAGCTCACCACCTGCACGGGAACTCGAACCTTCAAGCTCCTACGAGCAGTACTTC
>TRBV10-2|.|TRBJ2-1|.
CANPRRAHLKQFF
TGCGCCAACCCCCGGCGGGCCCATCTAAAGCAGTTCTTC
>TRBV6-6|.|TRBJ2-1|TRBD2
CASSPDSGGAYNEQFF
TGTGCCAGCAGCCCAGATAGCGGGGGCGCCTACAATGAGCAGTTCTTC
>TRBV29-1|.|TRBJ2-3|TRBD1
CSVTDRATDTQYF
TGCAGCGTTACGGACAGGGCCACAGATACGCAGTATTTT
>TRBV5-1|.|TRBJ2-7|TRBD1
CASSLARPTGDLSTYEQYF
TGCGCCAGCAGCTTGGCCCGGCCCACAGGGGACCTTTCCACCTACGAGCAGTACTTC
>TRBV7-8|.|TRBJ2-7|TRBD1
CASSLATGEKYEQYF
TGTGCCAGCAGCTTAGCTACAGGGGAGAAATACGAGCAGTACTTC
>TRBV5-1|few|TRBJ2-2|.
CASSSPDRTNSELFF
TGCGCCAGCAGCTCCCCGGACAGGACTAATTCGGAGCTGTTTTTT
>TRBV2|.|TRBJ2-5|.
CASSEAGIGETQYF
TGTGCCAGCAGTGAAGCGGGTATCGGGGAGACCCAGTACTTC
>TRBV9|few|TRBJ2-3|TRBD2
CASSVSGTSGSPRTDTQYF
TGTGCCAGCAGCGTTTCCGGGACTAGCGGGAGTCCACGCACAGATACGCAGTATTTT
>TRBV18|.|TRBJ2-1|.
CASSLQTAGEQFF
TGTGCCAGCTCACTGCAAACGGCGGGGGAGCAGTTCTTC
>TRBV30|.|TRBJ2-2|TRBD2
CAWSPPGRGSTGELFF
TGTGCCTGGAGTCCCCCCGGGAGGGGGAGCACCGGGGAGCTGTTTTTT
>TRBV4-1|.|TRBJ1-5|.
CASSQESENQPQHF
TGCGCCAGCAGCCAAGAATCGGAAAATCAGCCCCAGCATTTT
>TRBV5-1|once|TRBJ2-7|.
CASKTYGQRSYEQYF
TGCGCCAGCAAAACATACGGACAGCGCTCCTACGAGCAGTACTTC
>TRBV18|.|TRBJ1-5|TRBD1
CASSPQGASNQPQHF
TGTGCCAGCTCACCGCAGGGGGCTAGCAATCAGCCCCAGCATTTT
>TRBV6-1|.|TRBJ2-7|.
CASSERGAGGHEQYF
TGTGCCAGCAGTGAAAGGGGCGCCGGGGGCCACGAGCAGTACTTC
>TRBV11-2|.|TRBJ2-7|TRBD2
CASSLFGLAGEQYF
TGTGCCAGCAGCTTATTCGGACTAGCGGGCGAGCAGTACTTC
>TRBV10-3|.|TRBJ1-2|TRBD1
CAIEAGTGYGYTF
TGTGCCATAGAAGCCGGGACAGGGTACGGCTACACCTTC
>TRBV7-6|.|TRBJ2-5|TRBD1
CASTSTRGRETQYF
TGTGCCAGCACCTCAACCAGGGGGCGGGAGACCCAGTACTTC
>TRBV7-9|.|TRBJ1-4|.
CASSLAGLINEKLFF
TGTGCCAGCAGCTTAGCGGGACTGATTAATGAAAAACTGTTTTTT
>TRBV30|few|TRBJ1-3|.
CAWGTWGNTIYF
TGTGCCTGGGGTACGTGGGGAAACACCATATATTTT
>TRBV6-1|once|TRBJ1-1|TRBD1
CASSFDREGVAFF
TGTGCCAGCAGTTTCGACAGGGAGGGGGTAGCTTTCTTT
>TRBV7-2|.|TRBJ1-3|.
CASSQTGNTIYF
TGTGCCAGCAGCCAGACCGGAAACACCATATATTTT
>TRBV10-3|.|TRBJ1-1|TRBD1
CAIRGQPNTEAFF
TGTGCCATCCGGGGACAGCCAAACACTGAAGCTTTCTTT
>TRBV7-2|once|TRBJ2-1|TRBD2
CASSQVSGVSYNEQFF
TGTGCCAGCAGCCAAGTTAGCGGGGTTTCCTACAATGAGCAGTTCTTC
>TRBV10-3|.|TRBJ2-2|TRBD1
CAISEPGQFTTGELFF
TGTGCCATCAGTGAGCCGGGACAGTTTACCACCGGGGAGCTGTTTTTT
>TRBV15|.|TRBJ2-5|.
CATSTSLEAQETQYF
TGTGCCACCAGCACCTCTTTAGAGGCCCAAGAGACCCAGTACTTC
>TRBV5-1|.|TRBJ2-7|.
CASRRSSYEQYF
TGCGCCAGCAGGAGGAGCTCCTACGAGCAGTACTTC
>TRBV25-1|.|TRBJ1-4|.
CASSDPGATNEKLFF
TGTGCCAGCAGTGACCCGGGTGCAACTAATGAAAAACTGTTTTTT
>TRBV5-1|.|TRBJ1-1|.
CASSQEPGANTEAFF
TGCGCCAGCAGCCAGGAACCAGGGGCGAACACTGAAGCTTTCTTT
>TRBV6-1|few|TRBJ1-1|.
CASSLLAGREAFF
TGTGCCAGCAGTCTCCTGGCGGGGCGTGAAGCTTTCTTT
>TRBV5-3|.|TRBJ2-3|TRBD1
CARSSIIIRNRGDTQYF
TGTGCCAGAAGCTCCATAATAATCCGAAACAGGGGAGATACGCAGTATTTT
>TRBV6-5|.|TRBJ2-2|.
CASSYWAMGTGELFF
TGTGCCAGCAGTTATTGGGCAATGGGGACCGGGGAGCTGTTTTTT
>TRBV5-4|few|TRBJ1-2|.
CASSPRSNGYTF
TGTGCCAGCAGCCCCAGGAGTAATGGCTACACCTTC